Below, 3 T cell receptor beta chains from the same sample are listed, as sequenced in a study of blood T cell repertoires in COVID-19. Here immunoSEQ multiplex PCR was the method, and the copy in TCRdb shows in-frame clones only, minus some. The table records approximately 250,000 clones, roughly nine tenths of them present only once. Sample: peripheral blood. Source of these receptors: a man in his forties or fifties with active or convalescent COVID-19.

This chain joins TRBV7-9 and TRBJ2-5; 13 bases align to TRBD2. Germline V gene sequence: CDR1 SEHNR, CDR2 FQNEAQ (reference sequence). V shed 2 bases and J 5 bases; nucleotides not matched to a gene: 5. This CDR3 comprises 16 residues. As DNA, the CDR3 is TGTGCCAGCAGCTTACCGACTAGCGGGAGGAGGGAGACCCAGTACTTC. Its translation: CASSLPTSGRRETQYF.

The rearrangement links TRBV9 to TRBJ1-2, with 8 bases aligning to TRBD1. In germline, CDR1 is SGDLS, CDR2 YYNGEE. Trimming took 3 bases from V and 2 from J; bases not matched to a gene: 6. The CDR3 covers 15 residues. The CDR3 sequence: CASSADRGSNYGYTF. The CDR3 DNA follows: TGTGCCAGCAGCGCCGACAGGGGATCGAACTATGGCTACACCTTC.

The chain couples TRBV30 to TRBJ1-2; TRBD1 agrees at 10 bases. From germline, CDR1 is GTSNPN and CDR2 SVGIG (reference sequence). The length of the CDR3 is 14 residues. V shed 2 bases, J shed 8 bases, and the junction held 8 bases outside the gene matches. CDR3 sequence reads: CAWSTDRGSFGYTF. CDR3 sequence (DNA): TGTGCCTGGAGTACGGACAGGGGGTCCTTCGGCTACACCTTC.